This TCR beta chain came from a study of T-cell memory formation after mild COVID-19. Study results and limitations: CD4+ clones that contracted lay mainly in CM and EM; CD8+ ones lay in EMRA.

Trimming shortened V by 4 bases and J by 0 bases, and 13 bases separated the two germline ends. The CDR3 runs to 16 residues. Per the germline V gene, CDR1 is MGHRA and CDR2 is YSYEKL. Libraries for TCRalpha and TCRbeta carried sample barcodes and unique molecular identifiers via 5'RACE. TCRdb analysed the 5' RACE reads with MiXCR anew, one entry per CDR3 protein. The table records 350,000 to 500,000 distinct CDR3 sequences, 20% of them present only once. As for this clonotype: What it recognizes is unknown.

This clonotype was sampled from an adult woman who had mild COVID-19 (a few samples of this study predate the infection). Cell type and time point are not known. V gene TRBV4-1 combines with J gene TRBJ2-1; D unclear. Sequenced material: PBMCs or a T cell subset sorted from them (not recorded which). This chain's CDR3 is CASSPPDTASYNEQFF. The CDR3 DNA reads TGCGCCAGCAGCCCTCCAGACACTGCCTCCTACAATGAGCAGTTCTTC.